These 21 T cell receptor beta chains came from one sample sequenced in a study of cytomegalovirus exposure and HLA in healthy donors. A multiplex PCR was run with 60 Vbeta primers and 13 Jbeta primers. Measured with immunoSEQ multiplex PCR; TCRdb has only the in-frame clones, and not every one. Its table records fewer than 250,000 clones. Sequencing was done on a sample of PBMCs. Receptors originate from a woman aged 25-40 years in good health and CMV-seropositive.

The rearrangement links TRBV5-6 to TRBJ1-5; D gene ambiguous. Trimming took 2 bases from V and 0 from J, leaving 9 bases between them. Looked up from germline, CDR1 is SGHDT and CDR2 is YYEEEE. CDR3 size: 15 residues. The CDR3 reads CASSFALNSNQPQHF. The CDR3 region has the DNA TGTGCCAGCAGCTTCGCCCTAAATAGCAATCAGCCCCAGCATTTT.

The rearrangement joins TRBV19 to TRBJ2-3; no firm D call. Per germline, CDR1 LNHDA and CDR2 SQIVND (reference sequence). The CDR3 is 11 amino acids. Trimming stripped 6 bases from V and 3 bases from J, with 4 bases between. DNA for the CDR3: TGTGCCAGTAGCAGGACAGATACGCAGTATTTT. This sequence encodes CASSRTDTQYF.

This chain connects TRBV18 to TRBJ2-7; 9 bases fit TRBD1. The CDR3 covers 16 residues. With V trimmed by 0 bases and J by 4 bases, 7 bases remained unmatched. Germline values: CDR1 KGHSH, CDR2 LQKENI. The CDR3: CASSPPGGQGEYEQYF. The CDR3, as DNA: TGTGCCAGCTCACCACCGGGGGGACAGGGAGAGTACGAGCAGTACTTC.

Here the CDR3 DNA reads TGCGCCAGCAGCCAAGCTGGGGAGCTGTTTTTT. This sequence encodes CASSQAGELFF. The chain combines TRBV4-1 with TRBJ2-2; D call uncertain. The CDR3 is 11 residues long. CDR1 and CDR2 (germline): MGHRA, YSYEKL. The V end was cut by 1 base, the J end by 8 bases, with 2 bases between.

The CDR3 DNA reads as TGCGCCAGCAGCCAAGAGGTGGGACAGGGCCACGAGCAGTACTTC. Translating gives CASSQEVGQGHEQYF. This chain joins TRBV4-1 and TRBJ2-5, with 9 nucleotides matching TRBD1. The DNA matches TRBJ2-7 better at its end, which makes the J call doubtful. The germline V gene has CDR1 MGHRA and CDR2 YSYEKL. The CDR3 spans 15 residues.

The rearrangement uses TRBV6-5 and TRBJ2-1, with 10 positions matching TRBD2. J lost 2 bases, V lost 5 bases, and 0 bases had no gene match. This CDR3 has 14 amino acids. Per the germline V gene, CDR1 is MNHEY and CDR2 is SVGAGI. The CDR3 DNA is TGTGCCAGCAGTCTAGCGGGGGCCTACAATGAGCAGTTCTTC. It translates to CASSLAGAYNEQFF.

The chain is built from TRBV7-9 and TRBJ1-2; D possibly corresponds to TRBD1 (6 bases). Germline V lookup: CDR1 SEHNR, CDR2 FQNEAQ (reference sequence). The CDR3 consists of 15 residues. The ends were cut back, 4 bases at V and 1 base at J, with 13 bases in the middle. CDR3 DNA sequence: TGTGCCAGCAGCTCCGGGGGGGGCCTTAACTATGGCTACACCTTC. This codes for CASSSGGGLNYGYTF. Complete variable domain (other parts from reference TRBV7-9 and TRBJ1-2): DTGVSQNPRHKITKRGQNVTFRCDPISEHNRLYWYRQTLGQGPEFLTYFQNEAQLEKSRLLSDRFSAERPKGSFSTLEIQRTEQGDSAMYLCASSSGGGLNYGYTFGSGTRLTVV.

The chain links TRBV4-1 to TRBJ1-2, with 8 nucleotides matching TRBD1. Germline values: CDR1 MGHRA, CDR2 YSYEKL. Trimming took 1 base from V and 3 from J; bases not matched to a gene: 7. The CDR3 is made up of 16 amino acids. CDR3 DNA: TGCGCCAGCAGCCAAGTGCCAGGGGGCTCAGACTATGGCTACACCTTC. It is translated as CASSQVPGGSDYGYTF.

The chain has TRBV30 and TRBJ2-3; 7 bases fit TRBD1. V shed 5 bases and J 2 bases; nucleotides not matched to a gene: 7. The CDR3 extends over 14 amino acids. Germline V gene sequence: CDR1 GTSNPN, CDR2 SVGIG (reference sequence). The CDR3 DNA follows: TGTGCCTGGTACCGGGACAGCCACACAGATACGCAGTATTTT. Protein: CAWYRDSHTDTQYF.

The rearrangement joins TRBV19 to TRBJ2-5; 9 bases map to TRBD1. This CDR3 has 17 amino acids. The germline gives CDR1 LNHDA, CDR2 SQIVND (reference sequence). V shed 2 bases, J shed 5 bases, and the junction held 12 bases outside the gene matches. The CDR3 here is CASSIKPTGGFWETQYF. CDR3 nucleotides: TGTGCCAGTAGTATAAAACCGACAGGGGGGTTCTGGGAGACCCAGTACTTC.

This chain links TRBV19 with TRBJ1-2; D not certain. V gave up 7 bases and J gave up 1 base, with 7 bases separating them. The CDR3 contains 12 residues. The germline V gene has CDR1 LNHDA and CDR2 SQIVND (reference sequence). Here the CDR3 DNA reads TGTGCCAGTAAAACAGTTAACTATGGCTACACCTTC. It yields the protein CASKTVNYGYTF.

The chain links TRBV27 to TRBJ2-7, with 12 bases aligning to TRBD2. The CDR3 is made up of 16 amino acids. The germline V gene encodes CDR1 MNHEY and CDR2 SMNVEV (reference sequence). V lost 6 bases, J lost 5 bases, and 11 bases stayed unmatched. The CDR3 is CASRRTSGGFWDEQYF. The CDR3 coding sequence is TGTGCCAGCAGGAGAACTAGCGGGGGGTTCTGGGACGAGCAGTACTTC.

V usage is TRBV6-5 and J usage is TRBJ1-5, with 7 bases that match TRBD1. The CDR3 loop spans 13 amino acids. V was clipped by 2 bases and J by 11 bases; unmatched bases: 6. CDR1 and CDR2 from the germline V gene are MNHEY and SVGAGI. CDR3 bases: TGTGCCAGCAGTTACGACCCACAGGGGTCCCAGCATTTT. Its protein product is CASSYDPQGSQHF.

Turning to this clone: Other DNA sequences in the same sample also yield this CDR3. V usage is TRBV18 and J usage is TRBJ2-5; the match to TRBD1 covers 7 bases. This CDR3 is built from 14 residues. The V gene end was trimmed by 3 bases and the J gene end by 2 bases; junction bases not matched to a gene: 3. From germline, CDR1 is KGHSH and CDR2 LQKENI. The CDR3 loop is CASSPGTAQETQYF. CDR3 nucleotides: TGTGCCAGCTCACCCGGGACAGCACAAGAGACCCAGTACTTC.

The CDR3 sequence: CASSIPSGIFSTTQYF. CDR3 in DNA: TGTGCCAGCAGTATACCTAGCGGGATTTTCTCAACGACCCAGTACTTC. The V and J genes are TRBV28 and TRBJ2-5, with 9 bases aligning to TRBD2. The CDR3 covers 16 residues. V shed 5 bases, J shed 7 bases, and the junction held 14 bases outside the gene matches. The germline CDR1 and CDR2 sequences are MDHEN and SYDVKM.

The rearrangement joins TRBV7-9 to TRBJ2-5; D might be TRBD2 (6 bases). The length of the CDR3 is 15 residues. Germline values: CDR1 SEHNR, CDR2 FQNEAQ (reference sequence). V lost 5 bases and J lost 2, with 15 bases in between. Written as DNA, the CDR3 is TGTGCCAGCAGCGTCCCCAGGCGGGAACAAGAGACCCAGTACTTC. Amino acid sequence: CASSVPRREQETQYF.

The rearrangement links TRBV7-9 to TRBJ1-2; 11 bases map to TRBD1. Trimming at V came to 0 bases and at J to 4 bases, leaving 7 bases not matched to a gene. In germline, CDR1 is SEHNR, CDR2 FQNEAQ (reference sequence). The CDR3 spans 17 residues. The CDR3: CASSLAKGQGVSYGYTF. The CDR3 DNA reads as TGTGCCAGCAGCTTAGCTAAGGGACAGGGGGTGAGCTATGGCTACACCTTC.

The chain recombines TRBV30 with TRBJ1-5; D uncertain. This CDR3 region has 13 residues. The germline V gene encodes CDR1 GTSNPN and CDR2 SVGIG (reference sequence). V was clipped by 2 bases and J by 0 bases, with 5 bases between them. The CDR3 is CAWSFHSNQPQHF. Here the CDR3 DNA reads TGTGCCTGGAGTTTCCATAGCAATCAGCCCCAGCATTTT.

The V and J genes are TRBV6-6 and TRBJ2-5; TRBD2 matches 9 bases. The germline gives CDR1 MNHNY, CDR2 SVGAGI (reference sequence). The junction had 7 bases not matched to a gene; V was cut back by 5 bases and J by 3 bases. CDR3 length: 15 residues. CDR3 nucleotides: TGTGCCAGCAGTCAACCGGGACTAGCAAAAGAGACCCAGTACTTC. Its translation: CASSQPGLAKETQYF.

The chain is built from TRBV6-1 and TRBJ1-1, with no clear D. Germline V gene lookup returns CDR1 MNHNS and CDR2 SASEGT. V was cut by 4 bases and J by 2 bases, with 14 bases left in between. The CDR3 has 15 residues. The CDR3 DNA is TGTGCCAGCAGTGTGAGGGCGCAATTTAACACTGAAGCTTTCTTT. Translation gives CASSVRAQFNTEAFF.

CDR3 region: CASSDVTNTGELFF. Written as DNA, the CDR3 is TGTGCCAGCAGTGATGTTACGAACACCGGGGAGCTGTTTTTT. The chain joins TRBV2 to TRBJ2-2; no clear D gene. Germline loops: CDR1 SNHLY, CDR2 FYNNEI. Trimming took off 3 bases at V and 0 bases at J, with 5 bases between the two ends. This CDR3 has 14 residues.